This T cell receptor (beta chain) was retrieved from a study of blood T cell repertoires in COVID-19. Overall study context: Material from acute and convalescent COVID-19 was sourced from the United States, Italy and Spain.

As processed by the authors: Amplification of reference gene primers provided the estimated nucleated cell counts. The table came from immunoSEQ multiplex PCR; TCRdb's copy has only in-frame clones and leaves some out. The DNA gave D and trimming, while V, J and clone size come from that table. In the table there are more than 250,000 clones, 70% to 90% of which are singletons. Germline CDR1 reads KGHSH; CDR2 reads LQKENI. CDR3 length: 13 residues. V shed 8 bases, J shed 5 bases, and the junction held 6 bases outside the gene matches. The clonotype was recovered from a man aged 60-69 years who had recovered from COVID-19. The sequencing input was peripheral blood. The V call is TRBV18, the J call TRBJ2-5, with TRBD1 identical over 9 bases. In DNA, the CDR3 is TGTGCCAGCACTACAGGGGGCTGGGAGACCCAGTACTTC. It yields the protein CASTTGGWETQYF.